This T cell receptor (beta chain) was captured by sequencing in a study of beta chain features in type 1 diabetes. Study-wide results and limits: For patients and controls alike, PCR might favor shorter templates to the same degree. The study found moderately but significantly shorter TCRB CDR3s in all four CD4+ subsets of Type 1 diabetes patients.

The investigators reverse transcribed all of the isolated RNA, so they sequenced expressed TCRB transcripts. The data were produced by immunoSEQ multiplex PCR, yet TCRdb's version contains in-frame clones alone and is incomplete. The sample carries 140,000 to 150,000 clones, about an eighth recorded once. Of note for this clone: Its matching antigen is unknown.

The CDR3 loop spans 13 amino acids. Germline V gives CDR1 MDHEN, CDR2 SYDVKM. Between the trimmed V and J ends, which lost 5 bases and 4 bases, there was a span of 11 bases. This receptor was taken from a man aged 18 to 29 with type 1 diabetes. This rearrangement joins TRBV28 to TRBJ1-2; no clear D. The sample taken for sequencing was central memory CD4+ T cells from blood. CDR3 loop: CASSRTVIYGYTF. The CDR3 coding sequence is TGTGCCAGCAGTCGAACAGTGATCTATGGCTACACCTTC.